One and the same sample provided the 19 T cell receptor beta chains below, sequenced in a study of T cells in Graves' hyperthyroidism and ophthalmopathy. RNA transcripts were the template for amplifying TCR beta CDR3 regions. The HTBI set primed first-round TCR CDR3 RT-PCR. TCRdb re-called the multiplex PCR reads through MiXCR, storing one row per CDR3 protein. The sample carries hundreds of thousands of distinct CDR3 sequences, around a quarter recorded once. Input material: blood. Receptors originate from a woman in her 30s with Graves' ophthalmopathy.

This clonotype was picked up many times. The chain has TRBV7-3 and TRBJ2-2, with 7 bases fitting TRBD1. There are 13 residues in the CDR3. The trim removed 4 bases at V and 6 bases at J, leaving 2 bases unmatched. CDR1 is SGHTA, CDR2 FQGTGA, per germline. CDR3 in DNA: TGTGCCAGCAGCTCAACAGGGGCCGGGGAGCTGTTTTTT. Translating it yields CASSSTGAGELFF.

This clonotype has ten or more counts. The chain has TRBV24-1 and TRBJ2-7, with D perhaps TRBD1 (5 bases). This CDR3 contains 15 residues. V was pared by 1 base and J by 2 bases, with 11 bases between. CDR1 is KGHDR, CDR2 SFDVKD, per germline. CDR3 amino acids: CATSDFYTGTYEQYF. DNA for the CDR3: TGTGCCACCAGTGATTTTTATACAGGAACCTACGAGCAGTACTTC.

V gene TRBV10-1 combines with J gene TRBJ2-5, with D uncertain. Germline V gene lookup returns CDR1 WNHNN and CDR2 SYGVQD (reference sequence). Trimming removed 7 bases at V and 2 bases at J, with 14 bases between. The CDR3 sequence is 14 residues long. CDR3 in amino acids: CASISVRLQETQYF. CDR3 DNA sequence: TGCGCCAGCATCTCTGTCCGGCTACAAGAGACCCAGTACTTC.

In its sample, this clonotype was seen many times. The chain combines TRBV6-5 with TRBJ2-5; TRBD2 matches 13 bases. CDR3 size: 17 residues. The ends lost 2 bases at V and 2 bases at J; junction bases unmatched: 5. Looked up from germline, CDR1 is MNHEY and CDR2 is SVGAGI. Written as DNA, the CDR3 is TGTGCCAGCAGTTACCCGACACTAGCGGGGGGGCAAGAGACCCAGTACTTC. It codes for CASSYPTLAGGQETQYF.

At least ten counts were recorded for this clonotype. Mismatch with germline at one junction end may stem from a read error. The J gene is TRBJ1-1, the V gene TRBV2; 7 nucleotides align to TRBD1. CDR1 and CDR2 from the germline V gene are SNHLY and FYNNEI. This CDR3 is 13 amino acids long. The DNA for the CDR3 is TGTGCCAGCAGCGAAGACAGGGCTACTGAAGCTTTCTTT. Residues: CASSEDRATEAFF.

This clonotype came up many times. This rearrangement joins TRBV7-6 to TRBJ2-5, with 11 bases identical to TRBD2. This CDR3 is 15 amino acids long. Trimming took 6 bases from V and 2 from J; bases not matched to a gene: 5. Germline loops: CDR1 SGHVS, CDR2 FNYEAQ. The CDR3 loop is CASRLLAGAQETQYF. CDR3 nucleotides: TGTGCCAGCAGATTACTAGCGGGGGCTCAAGAGACCCAGTACTTC.

This clonotype was counted a few times. This may come from a read error, since a much larger clone is one base off. The chain recombines TRBV7-2 with TRBJ2-5; 9 bases are a match to TRBD1. The CDR3 is made up of 15 amino acids. The germline V gene encodes CDR1 SGHTA and CDR2 FQGNSA. CDR3 in amino acids: CASSQTGGVGETKYF. The CDR3 DNA is TGTGCCAGCAGCCAGACAGGGGGGGTAGGAGAGACCAAGTACTTC.

The rearrangement joins TRBV19 to TRBJ1-1, with D unresolved. The CDR3 loop spans 15 amino acids. Trimming cost V 3 bases and J 0 bases, with 11 bases left between them. Germline CDR1 is LNHDA and CDR2 is SQIVND (reference sequence). The CDR3: CASSIPGWMNTEAFF. In nucleotides, the CDR3 is TGTGCCAGTAGTATTCCTGGGTGGATGAACACTGAAGCTTTCTTT. The whole variable domain, remainder taken from reference TRBV19 and TRBJ1-1, is DGGITQSPKYLFRKEGQNVTLSCEQNLNHDAMYWYRQDPGQGLRLIYYSQIVNDFQKGDIAEGYSVSREKKESFPLTVTSAQKNPTAFYLCASSIPGWMNTEAFFGQGTRLTVV.

This clonotype was picked up a small number of times. This rearrangement joins TRBV7-2 to TRBJ2-7, with TRBD2 matching 7 bases. The CDR3 extends over 14 amino acids. In germline, CDR1 is SGHTA, CDR2 FQGNSA. Germline trimming cut 3 bases from V and 4 bases from J; bases unmatched to any gene: 6. In DNA form, the CDR3 reads TGTGCCAGCAGCTTCGCGGGAGTAAGATACGAGCAGTACTTC. It yields the protein CASSFAGVRYEQYF. The variable domain in full, with the rest retrieved from reference TRBV7-2 and TRBJ2-7, is GAGVSQSPSNKVTEKGKDVELRCDPISGHTALYWYRQSLGQGLEFLIYFQGNSAPDKSGLPSDRFSAERTGGSVSTLTIQRTQQEDSAVYLCASSFAGVRYEQYFGPGTRLTVT.

The chain is built from TRBV7-2 and TRBJ1-5; D is unresolved. Trimming took off 2 bases at V and 0 bases at J, with 8 bases between the two ends. Germline V gene data show CDR1 as SGHTA and CDR2 as FQGNSA. CDR3 length: 15 amino acids. The CDR3 reads CASSLTPSSNQPQHF. DNA of the CDR3: TGTGCCAGCAGCTTAACCCCCTCTAGCAATCAGCCCCAGCATTTT.

This chain links TRBV6-1 with TRBJ1-5, with D possibly TRBD1 on 5 matching bases. CDR1 MNHNS and CDR2 SASEGT come from the germline V gene. CDR3 length: 13 amino acids. V was cut by 4 bases and J by 6 bases, with 10 bases left in between. The CDR3 DNA reads as TGTGCCAGCAGTGCTCGTAGGGGTCAGCCCCAGCATTTT. Translating it yields CASSARRGQPQHF.

The rearrangement joins TRBV6-1 to TRBJ2-5, with 9 bases matching TRBD1. The V and J ends lost 6 bases and 2 bases, in that order; junction bases with no gene match: 7. The germline CDR1 and CDR2 sequences are MNHNS and SASEGT. The CDR3 length is 15 residues. This CDR3 is CASSTGQGLQETQYF. The CDR3 DNA is TGTGCCAGCAGCACCGGACAGGGGTTACAAGAGACCCAGTACTTC.

The rearrangement links TRBV2 to TRBJ2-7; 8 bases line up with TRBD1. The trim removed 7 bases at V and 5 bases at J, leaving 7 bases unmatched. This CDR3 is 13 amino acids long. CDR1 is SNHLY and CDR2 is FYNNEI in the germline V gene. CDR3 nucleotide sequence: TGTGCCAGCACTGAGGACAGGGAAGACGAGCAGTACTTC. Its translation: CASTEDREDEQYF.

At least ten counts were recorded for this clonotype. This chain links TRBV12-3 or TRBV12-4 with TRBJ1-1, with D perhaps matching TRBD1 (5 bases). The CDR3 loop spans 15 amino acids. V lost 5 bases, J lost 3 bases, and 16 bases lay in between. CDR3 coding DNA: TGTGCCAGCAGTCCTCCAGGGAGAGGGGACACTGAAGCTTTCTTT. This encodes CASSPPGRGDTEAFF.

The V call is TRBV28, the J call TRBJ2-5; 7 bases fit TRBD1. Germline values: CDR1 MDHEN, CDR2 SYDVKM. The ends lost 8 bases at V and 5 bases at J; junction bases unmatched: 8. This CDR3 region has 13 residues. DNA for the CDR3: TGTGCCAGCCCTAAACTACAGGGGGAGACCCAGTACTTC. It yields the protein CASPKLQGETQYF.

At least ten counts were recorded for this clonotype. V and J are TRBV29-1 and TRBJ1-1; D not certain. CDR1 SQVTM and CDR2 ANQGSEA come from the germline V gene. Trimming left V 8 bases short and J 2 bases short, with 9 bases between. This CDR3 is 11 amino acids long. The CDR3 here is CSTPSNTEAFF. In DNA form, the CDR3 reads TGCAGCACTCCCAGTAACACTGAAGCTTTCTTT. Drawing the rest from reference TRBV29-1 and TRBJ1-1, the complete variable domain is SAVISQKPSRDICQRGTSLTIQCQVDSQVTMMFWYRQQPGQSLTLIATANQGSEATYESGFVIDKFPISRPNLTFSTLTVSNMSPEDSSIYLCSTPSNTEAFFGQGTRLTVV.

This clonotype was seen ten or more times. The rearrangement uses TRBV6-1 and TRBJ1-2; 10 bases are a match to TRBD1. Per the germline V gene, CDR1 is MNHNS and CDR2 is SASEGT. This CDR3 has 16 residues. Unmatched junction bases numbered 8, after V lost 7 bases and J lost 0 bases. DNA for the CDR3: TGTGCCAGCATCCCGGGACAGGGGACGTCTAACTATGGCTACACCTTC. This sequence encodes CASIPGQGTSNYGYTF.

This clonotype has a count of ten or more. The chain joins TRBV20-1 to TRBJ2-7, with 9 bases fitting TRBD2. Losses at the gene ends were 6 bases for V and 7 bases for J; bases not matched to a gene: 19. The CDR3 sequence is 16 residues long. Germline values: CDR1 DFQATT, CDR2 SNEGSKA (reference sequence). CDR3 in amino acids: CSASSPNQRGVGEQYF. The CDR3 DNA is TGCAGTGCGAGCAGCCCAAATCAGCGGGGGGTGGGTGAGCAGTACTTC.

There are many counts of this clonotype. The genes are TRBV30 and TRBJ1-1; TRBD1 matches at 8 bases. With 0 bases clipped from V and 7 bases from J, the junction kept 16 bases outside the gene matches. There are 17 residues in the CDR3. Per germline, CDR1 GTSNPN and CDR2 SVGIG (reference sequence). The CDR3 DNA follows: TGTGCCTGGAGTGTACTCCCCGGACAGGGACGGCGATTTGAAGCTTTCTTT. Translation gives CAWSVLPGQGRRFEAFF.